This T cell receptor (beta chain) is drawn from a study of a mutant IDH1 vaccine in newly diagnosed glioma. Across the study: Commencement of vaccination occurred 4-6 weeks following radiotherapy alone, or concurrently with temozolomide cycles. Most patients had radiochemotherapy with temozolomide before enrollment; others had one alone.

The time point denotes: week 35, safety follow-up. What each vaccine dose contained was 300 ug of mutant IDH1 20-mer peptide, accompanied by topical imiquimod. New astrocytomas of WHO grade 3 or 4 that were IDH1-mutant and ATRX-lost were found in the donors. CDR3 length: 16 residues. Per germline, CDR1 SGHKS and CDR2 YYEKEE (reference sequence). The junction had 15 bases not matched to a gene; V was cut back by 4 bases and J by 8 bases. Only in-frame clones appear in the TCRdb table, and some are missing; sequencing was by immunoSEQ multiplex PCR. The sample holds about 56,000 clones, roughly nine tenths seen once. In the case of this clone: Its target is unknown.

The receptor was isolated from a man aged 40-49 years with glioma. The material sequenced was PBMCs, taken from a glioma patient whose treatment included an IDH1 peptide vaccine. The rearrangement uses TRBV5-5 and TRBJ1-2, with TRBD1 identical over 9 bases. The CDR3 DNA sequence: TGTGCCAGCAGCGAAGAAGACAGGGGGTTGTCTTGGGGCTACACCTTC. This translates into CASSEEDRGLSWGYTF. Looking up the rest from reference TRBV5-5 and TRBJ1-2 gives the full variable domain: DAGVTQSPTHLIKTRGQQVTLRCSPISGHKSVSWYQQVLGQGPQFIFQYYEKEERGRGNFPDRFSARQFPNYSSELNVNALLLGDSALYLCASSEEDRGLSWGYTFGSGTRLTVV.